The 19 T cell receptor beta chains reported below all come from one sample, sequenced in a study of OX40 agonist ivuxolimab in advanced cancers. Library construction relied on the immunoSEQ multiplex PCR assay. This immuneACCESS table, as held by TCRdb, lists in-frame sequences with V and J called but not all clones. Of the missing ones, under half trace to an unresolved V gene in checked studies; the others have no known cause. The sample has 45,000 to 50,000 clones on record, 80% to 90% of them singletons. The ten largest clones take up around a third of the sample. The sample consisted of CD4+ or CD8+ T cells sorted from blood, taken in a trial of the OX40 agonist ivuxolimab. These receptors were collected from an adult with an advanced solid tumor such as melanoma, head and neck, liver or kidney cancer.

V is TRBV14 and J is TRBJ1-2, with D hard to call. Germline assignment: CDR1 SGHDN and CDR2 FVKESK. Trimming removed 9 bases from V and 3 bases from J, with 23 bases in between. This CDR3 contains 16 residues. The CDR3 spells CARARLTRLPYYGYTF. CDR3 nucleotide sequence: TGTGCCAGGGCCAGGTTGACTCGACTCCCCTACTATGGCTACACCTTC.

The chain is built from TRBV11-2 and TRBJ2-5; D may be TRBD1 (5 bases). V was clipped by 1 base and J by 2 bases, with 8 bases between them. Germline V gives CDR1 SGHAT, CDR2 FQNNGV. The CDR3 totals 14 residues. Here the CDR3 DNA reads TGTGCCAGCAGCTTAGTCAGGGTACAAGAGACCCAGTACTTC. Translated, it gives CASSLVRVQETQYF.

V gene TRBV25-1 combines with J gene TRBJ1-1; 9 bases line up with TRBD1. The CDR3 extends over 14 amino acids. Unmatched junction bases numbered 7, after V lost 6 bases and J lost 5 bases. The germline V gene encodes CDR1 MGHDK and CDR2 SYGVNS. The CDR3 nucleotides read TGTGCCAGCAGCCAACAGGGGGCGAAGACTGAAGCTTTCTTT. Its translation is CASSQQGAKTEAFF.

The rearrangement uses TRBV19 and TRBJ1-2; 8 nucleotides line up with TRBD1. V was pared by 9 bases and J by 8 bases, with 17 bases of the junction left unmatched. Germline assignment: CDR1 LNHDA and CDR2 SQIVND (reference sequence). The CDR3 is 15 amino acids. CDR3 loop: CASRPASGGALGYTF. CDR3 in DNA: TGTGCCAGCCGCCCAGCCTCAGGGGGCGCACTGGGCTACACCTTC.

The CDR3 nucleotides read TGTGCCAGCAGTCACCGGGGGGGGAGTGAAAAACTGTTTTTT. This codes for CASSHRGGSEKLFF. This sequence joins TRBV28 and TRBJ1-4; possibly TRBD1 for D (5 bases). The ends were cut back, 5 bases at V and 7 bases at J, with 14 bases in the middle. Germline CDR1 and CDR2: MDHEN and SYDVKM. This CDR3 is 14 amino acids long. The whole variable domain, filled in from reference TRBV28 and TRBJ1-4, reads DVKVTQSSRYLVKRTGEKVFLECVQDMDHENMFWYRQDPGLGLRLIYFSYDVKMKEKGDIPEGYSVSREKKERFSLILESASTNQTSMYLCASSHRGGSEKLFFGSGTQLSVL.

The rearrangement joins TRBV7-3 to TRBJ1-1; D perhaps matches TRBD1 (5 bases). In germline, CDR1 is SGHTA, CDR2 FQGTGA. V shed 0 bases and J shed 5 bases, with 10 bases lying between them. The CDR3 loop spans 14 amino acids. This CDR3 reads CASSLTGSGTEAFF. The CDR3 bases are TGTGCCAGCAGCTTAACGGGGTCAGGGACTGAAGCTTTCTTT. Filled out from reference TRBV7-3 and TRBJ1-1, the complete variable domain reads GAGVSQTPSNKVTEKGKYVELRCDPISGHTALYWYRQSLGQGPEFLIYFQGTGAADDSGLPNDRFFAVRPEGSVSTLKIQRTERGDSAVYLCASSLTGSGTEAFFGQGTRLTVV.

This chain links TRBV15 with TRBJ2-6; D gene uncertain. The V end lost 4 bases, the J end lost 4 bases, and 14 bases lay between the germline ends. This CDR3 has 16 amino acids. Per germline, CDR1 LNHNV and CDR2 YYDKDF (reference sequence). The CDR3 DNA reads TGTGCCACCAGCATTAATAGGGCATCAGGGGCCAACGTCCTGACTTTC. This codes for CATSINRASGANVLTF.

V and J are TRBV11-2 and TRBJ2-2; TRBD2 agrees at 11 bases. Germline V gene sequence: CDR1 SGHAT, CDR2 FQNNGV. V gave up 6 bases and J gave up 5 bases; unmatched junction bases: 2. The CDR3 totals 14 residues. DNA of the CDR3: TGTGCCAGCAGGGGACTAGCGGCTACCGGGGAGCTGTTTTTT. It translates to CASRGLAATGELFF.

This chain links TRBV10-3 with TRBJ1-4; perhaps TRBD1 as D (6 bases). CDR3 length equals 18 residues. Germline V gives CDR1 ENHRY, CDR2 SYGVKD. Trimming pared 0 bases from V and 7 bases from J, leaving 21 bases between. The CDR3: CAISESGFASQGSEKLFF. CDR3 nucleotide sequence: TGTGCCATCAGTGAGTCTGGTTTCGCCAGTCAGGGGTCTGAAAAACTGTTTTTT.

This clone has a single count. The CDR3 DNA reads TGTGCCAGCTCACCTCACCCCTACAATGAGCAGTTCTTC. As protein: CASSPHPYNEQFF. V gene TRBV18 combines with J gene TRBJ2-1; D remains ambiguous. The germline CDR1 and CDR2 sequences are KGHSH and LQKENI. The CDR3 totals 13 residues. The germline V and J ends were trimmed by 3 bases and 2 bases, with 5 bases remaining between them.

J is TRBJ2-2 and V is TRBV5-4; 12 bases map to TRBD2. Germline loops: CDR1 SGHNT, CDR2 YYREEE (reference sequence). The ends lost 0 bases at V and 6 bases at J; junction bases unmatched: 3. The CDR3 length is 16 residues. In DNA form, the CDR3 reads TGTGCCAGCAGCTTGGGGGCTAGCGGGAGGGCCGGGGAGCTGTTTTTT. Translated: CASSLGASGRAGELFF.

The chain links TRBV6-4 to TRBJ1-4, with D perhaps TRBD1 (6 bases). The germline V gene has CDR1 MRHNA and CDR2 SNTAGT. V lost 1 base, J lost 0 bases, and 18 bases lay in between. CDR3 length equals 19 residues. The CDR3 is CASSDCEVGGPTTNEKLFF. The CDR3 DNA reads as TGTGCCAGCAGTGACTGTGAGGTAGGGGGACCTACAACTAATGAAAAACTGTTTTTT.

This clone was seen more than once but under ten times. The rearrangement links TRBV6-6 to TRBJ1-1, with TRBD1 matching 8 bases. CDR3 size: 15 residues. Trimming took 5 bases from V and 4 from J; bases not matched to a gene: 9. Germline V gene data show CDR1 as MNHNY and CDR2 as SVGAGI (reference sequence). As DNA, the CDR3 is TGTGCCAGCAGTGGGACAGGTAAGACCGGCACTGAAGCTTTCTTT. Translating it yields CASSGTGKTGTEAFF.

This clone has only a few counts. The CDR3 sequence: CASSLAGGSYEQYF. CDR3 in DNA: TGCGCCAGCAGCTTGGCCGGCGGTTCCTACGAGCAGTACTTC. The chain uses TRBV5-1 and TRBJ2-7; no definite D call. The V end lost 0 bases, the J end lost 1 base, and 8 bases lay between the germline ends. This CDR3 region has 14 residues. The germline V gene has CDR1 SGHRS and CDR2 YFSETQ. The entire variable domain, with the rest obtained from reference TRBV5-1 and TRBJ2-7, is as follows: KAGVTQTPRYLIKTRGQQVTLSCSPISGHRSVSWYQQTPGQGLQFLFEYFSETQRNKGNFPGRFSGRQFSNSRSEMNVSTLELGDSALYLCASSLAGGSYEQYFGPGTRLTVT.

The CDR3, as DNA: TGTGCCATCGAGGCAGGGGACCACGAGCAGTACTTC. This translates into CAIEAGDHEQYF. The chain is built from TRBV10-3 and TRBJ2-7; a possible D gene is TRBD1 (6 bases). The CDR3 is 12 amino acids. Germline V lookup: CDR1 ENHRY, CDR2 SYGVKD. V lost 8 bases, J lost 5 bases, and 13 bases lay in between.

The rearrangement links TRBV27 to TRBJ2-7; D perhaps matches TRBD2 (5 bases). Germline V gene sequence: CDR1 MNHEY, CDR2 SMNVEV (reference sequence). Trimming took 3 bases from V and 4 from J, leaving 10 bases between them. This CDR3 spans 13 amino acids. The chain's CDR3 is CASSLTGIYEQYF. As DNA, the CDR3 is TGTGCCAGCAGTTTGACCGGGATTTACGAGCAGTACTTC.

J is TRBJ2-5 and V is TRBV30, with TRBD1 as a possible D gene (6 bases). The CDR3 has 12 amino acids. V was clipped by 4 bases and J by 5 bases, with 11 bases between them. Germline loops: CDR1 GTSNPN, CDR2 SVGIG (reference sequence). Written as DNA, the CDR3 is TGTGCCTGGAATATGCAGGGGGAGACCCAGTACTTC. This codes for CAWNMQGETQYF.

V is TRBV5-1 and J is TRBJ2-2, with TRBD2 matching 8 bases. Germline V CDR1 and CDR2: SGHRS, YFSETQ. CDR3 size: 15 residues. V dropped 4 bases and J dropped 6; count of bases not matched to a gene: 8. DNA for the CDR3: TGCGCCAGCAGCCTGGGACCGCGGGGGGCCGGGGAGCTGTTTTTT. It translates to CASSLGPRGAGELFF.

The genes are TRBV11-3 and TRBJ2-2; 10 nucleotides align to TRBD1. The CDR3 covers 17 residues. The germline gives CDR1 SGHNT, CDR2 YENEEA. Losses at the gene ends were 5 bases for V and 4 bases for J; bases not matched to a gene: 10. The CDR3 reads CASSPSGTGVITGELFF. The CDR3 DNA is TGTGCCAGCAGCCCCTCCGGGACAGGGGTTATCACCGGGGAGCTGTTTTTT. The variable domain in full, completed from reference TRBV11-3 and TRBJ2-2, reads EAGVVQSPRYKIIEKKQPVAFWCNPISGHNTLYWYLQNLGQGPELLIRYENEEAVDDSQLPKDRFSAERLKGVDSTLKIQPAELGDSAVYLCASSPSGTGVITGELFFGEGSRLTVL.